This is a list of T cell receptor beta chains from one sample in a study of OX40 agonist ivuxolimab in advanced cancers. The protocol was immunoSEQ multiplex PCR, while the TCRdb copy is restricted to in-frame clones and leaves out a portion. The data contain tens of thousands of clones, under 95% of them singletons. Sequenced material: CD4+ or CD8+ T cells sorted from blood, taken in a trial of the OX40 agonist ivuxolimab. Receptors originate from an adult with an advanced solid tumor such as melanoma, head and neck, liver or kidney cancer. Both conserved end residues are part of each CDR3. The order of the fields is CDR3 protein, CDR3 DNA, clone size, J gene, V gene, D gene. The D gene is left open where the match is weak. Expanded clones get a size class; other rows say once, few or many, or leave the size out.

CDR3aa: CASTALDSRYEQYF
CDR3nt: TGCGCCAGCACCGCCCTTGACAGTCGATACGAGCAGTACTTC
abundance: .
j_gene: TRBJ2-7
v_gene: TRBV23-1
d_gene: .

CDR3aa: CASSRLGGGLANTGELFF
CDR3nt: TGTGCCAGCAGCCGCCTAGGGGGGGGCCTGGCGAACACCGGGGAGCTGTTTTTT
abundance: .
j_gene: TRBJ2-2
v_gene: TRBV27
d_gene: .

CDR3aa: CASSGPPGGVYF
CDR3nt: TGTGCCAGCAGCGGTCCACCGGGAGGAGTATACTTC
abundance: .
j_gene: TRBJ2-5
v_gene: TRBV2
d_gene: TRBD2

CDR3aa: CAWSVGSNQPQHF
CDR3nt: TGTGCCTGGAGTGTAGGTAGCAATCAGCCCCAGCATTTT
abundance: .
j_gene: TRBJ1-5
v_gene: TRBV30
d_gene: .

CDR3aa: CASSFLGQGSYEQYF
CDR3nt: TGTGCCAGCAGCTTTCTGGGACAGGGGTCTTACGAGCAGTACTTC
abundance: .
j_gene: TRBJ2-7
v_gene: TRBV13
d_gene: TRBD1

CDR3aa: CASSLDRTSYEQYF
CDR3nt: TGCGCCAGCAGCTTGGACAGGACTTCCTACGAGCAGTACTTC
abundance: .
j_gene: TRBJ2-7
v_gene: TRBV5-1
d_gene: .

CDR3aa: CASSPATSGGPSTDTQYF
CDR3nt: TGCGCCAGCAGTCCCGCGACTAGCGGGGGGCCTAGCACAGATACGCAGTATTTT
abundance: .
j_gene: TRBJ2-3
v_gene: TRBV4-3
d_gene: TRBD2

CDR3aa: CASSFSGREQFF
CDR3nt: TGTGCCAGCAGTTTTAGCGGGAGGGAGCAGTTCTTC
abundance: once
j_gene: TRBJ2-1
v_gene: TRBV27
d_gene: TRBD2

CDR3aa: CASSVGEGNEQFF
CDR3nt: TGTGCCAGCAGTGTAGGGGAGGGGAATGAGCAGTTCTTC
abundance: .
j_gene: TRBJ2-1
v_gene: TRBV6-5
d_gene: TRBD2

CDR3aa: CASKGGLSSYEQYF
CDR3nt: TGTGCCAGCAAGGGCGGTCTTAGCTCCTACGAGCAGTACTTC
abundance: .
j_gene: TRBJ2-7
v_gene: TRBV21-1
d_gene: .

CDR3aa: CASLTANTEAFF
CDR3nt: TGTGCCAGCCTTACAGCTAACACTGAAGCTTTCTTT
abundance: once
j_gene: TRBJ1-1
v_gene: TRBV2
d_gene: .

CDR3aa: CASSQDPRPYNEQFF
CDR3nt: TGCGCCAGCAGCCAAGATCCCCGGCCCTACAATGAGCAGTTCTTC
abundance: .
j_gene: TRBJ2-1
v_gene: TRBV4-1
d_gene: .

CDR3aa: CASSEPQGRETQYF
CDR3nt: TGTGCCAGCAGTGAACCACAGGGTCGGGAGACCCAGTACTTC
abundance: .
j_gene: TRBJ2-5
v_gene: TRBV6-5
d_gene: .

CDR3aa: CASSQEDGTDYYEQYF
CDR3nt: TGCGCCAGCAGCCAAGAGGACGGGACAGATTACTACGAGCAGTACTTC
abundance: .
j_gene: TRBJ2-7
v_gene: TRBV4-1
d_gene: TRBD1

CDR3aa: CASTSRGTEAFF
CDR3nt: TGTGCCAGCACCTCTCGAGGCACTGAAGCTTTCTTT
abundance: .
j_gene: TRBJ1-1
v_gene: TRBV11-2
d_gene: .

CDR3aa: CASSVAGPRDEQYF
CDR3nt: TGTGCCAGCAGCGTAGCGGGTCCGCGGGACGAGCAGTACTTC
abundance: .
j_gene: TRBJ2-7
v_gene: TRBV11-2
d_gene: TRBD2

CDR3aa: CASSLRGGAHEQYF
CDR3nt: TGTGCCAGCAGCTTACGCGGGGGGGCCCACGAGCAGTACTTC
abundance: .
j_gene: TRBJ2-7
v_gene: TRBV7-8
d_gene: TRBD2

CDR3aa: CASSFSGGRDTQYF
CDR3nt: TGTGCCAGCAGCTTTAGCGGGGGTAGGGATACGCAGTATTTT
abundance: .
j_gene: TRBJ2-3
v_gene: TRBV7-8
d_gene: TRBD2

CDR3aa: CASSPGGTYEQYF
CDR3nt: TGTGCCAGCAGCCCAGGGGGCACCTACGAGCAGTACTTC
abundance: .
j_gene: TRBJ2-7
v_gene: TRBV27
d_gene: TRBD1

CDR3aa: CASSFEREEQFF
CDR3nt: TGTGCCAGCAGCTTTGAGCGGGAGGAGCAGTTCTTC
abundance: .
j_gene: TRBJ2-1
v_gene: TRBV7-6
d_gene: TRBD2

CDR3aa: CASSIGQSTGGELFF
CDR3nt: TGTGCCAGCAGTATCGGACAGTCGACAGGCGGGGAGCTGTTTTTT
abundance: .
j_gene: TRBJ2-2
v_gene: TRBV6-5
d_gene: .

CDR3aa: CASSFTGHRLREQYF
CDR3nt: TGTGCCAGCAGCTTTACGGGGCACCGCTTACGGGAGCAGTACTTC
abundance: .
j_gene: TRBJ2-7
v_gene: TRBV5-8
d_gene: .

CDR3aa: CASSLGTDQIF
CDR3nt: TGTGCCAGCAGCTTGGGAACAGATCAGATCTTC
abundance: .
j_gene: TRBJ2-7
v_gene: TRBV7-6
d_gene: .

CDR3aa: CASRTQGAVYGYTF
CDR3nt: TGTGCCAGTAGAACCCAGGGGGCAGTCTATGGCTACACCTTC
abundance: once
j_gene: TRBJ1-2
v_gene: TRBV19
d_gene: TRBD1

CDR3aa: CASSIDSGSAYNEQFF
CDR3nt: TGTGCCAGTAGTATCGATAGCGGGAGTGCCTACAATGAGCAGTTCTTC
abundance: .
j_gene: TRBJ2-1
v_gene: TRBV19
d_gene: TRBD2

CDR3aa: CASSFIGGSSYNEQFF
CDR3nt: TGTGCCAGCAGTTTCATTGGTGGGAGCTCCTACAATGAGCAGTTCTTC
abundance: .
j_gene: TRBJ2-1
v_gene: TRBV27
d_gene: .

CDR3aa: CASKEGAFF
CDR3nt: TGTGCCAGCAAGGAGGGAGCTTTCTTT
abundance: .
j_gene: TRBJ1-1
v_gene: TRBV5-8
d_gene: .

CDR3aa: CAWTQGGSYEQYF
CDR3nt: TGTGCCTGGACGCAGGGGGGGTCCTACGAGCAGTACTTC
abundance: .
j_gene: TRBJ2-7
v_gene: TRBV30
d_gene: .

CDR3aa: CASSLGGRTEAFF
CDR3nt: TGTGCCAGCAGCTTGGGGGGGCGCACTGAAGCTTTCTTT
abundance: .
j_gene: TRBJ1-1
v_gene: TRBV7-6
d_gene: .

CDR3aa: CAISEAARGYEQYF
CDR3nt: TGTGCCATCAGTGAGGCTGCCAGGGGCTACGAGCAGTACTTC
abundance: .
j_gene: TRBJ2-7
v_gene: TRBV10-3
d_gene: .

CDR3aa: CASSFRTPYNEQFF
CDR3nt: TGTGCCAGCAGTTTCCGAACTCCGTACAATGAGCAGTTCTTC
abundance: .
j_gene: TRBJ2-1
v_gene: TRBV28
d_gene: .

CDR3aa: CASSHGQFYEQYF
CDR3nt: TGTGCCAGTAGCCACGGACAATTCTACGAGCAGTACTTC
abundance: .
j_gene: TRBJ2-7
v_gene: TRBV19
d_gene: .

CDR3aa: CASGSLRGNTEAFF
CDR3nt: TGTGCTAGTGGTTCCCTCAGGGGGAACACTGAAGCTTTCTTT
abundance: once
j_gene: TRBJ1-1
v_gene: TRBV12-5
d_gene: .

CDR3aa: CASSPWTGTYEQYF
CDR3nt: TGTGCCAGCAGCCCTTGGACAGGGACCTACGAGCAGTACTTC
abundance: .
j_gene: TRBJ2-7
v_gene: TRBV7-2
d_gene: TRBD1

CDR3aa: CATSSLGTDYGYTF
CDR3nt: TGTGCCACCAGCAGTCTCGGGACAGACTATGGCTACACCTTC
abundance: .
j_gene: TRBJ1-2
v_gene: TRBV15
d_gene: TRBD1

CDR3aa: CASSQVPGAYEQYF
CDR3nt: TGTGCCAGCAGCCAAGTTCCGGGGGCCTACGAGCAGTACTTC
abundance: .
j_gene: TRBJ2-7
v_gene: TRBV14
d_gene: .

CDR3aa: CASSQLETGSYEQYF
CDR3nt: TGCGCCAGCAGCCAGCTAGAGACAGGGTCCTACGAGCAGTACTTC
abundance: .
j_gene: TRBJ2-7
v_gene: TRBV4-1
d_gene: TRBD1

CDR3aa: CASSLYGTDEKLFF
CDR3nt: TGTGCCAGCAGCCTCTATGGGACAGATGAAAAACTGTTTTTT
abundance: .
j_gene: TRBJ1-4
v_gene: TRBV9
d_gene: TRBD1

CDR3aa: CASSLARQGGTTDTQYF
CDR3nt: TGTGCCAGCAGCTTAGCCCGACAGGGGGGAACGACAGATACGCAGTATTTT
abundance: .
j_gene: TRBJ2-3
v_gene: TRBV7-8
d_gene: TRBD1

CDR3aa: CASSFSGYNEQFF
CDR3nt: TGCGCCAGCAGCTTCTCAGGGTACAATGAGCAGTTCTTC
abundance: .
j_gene: TRBJ2-1
v_gene: TRBV5-1
d_gene: .

CDR3aa: CASSLRGRYEQYF
CDR3nt: TGTGCCAGCAGCTTGAGAGGAAGGTACGAGCAGTACTTC
abundance: .
j_gene: TRBJ2-7
v_gene: TRBV13
d_gene: .